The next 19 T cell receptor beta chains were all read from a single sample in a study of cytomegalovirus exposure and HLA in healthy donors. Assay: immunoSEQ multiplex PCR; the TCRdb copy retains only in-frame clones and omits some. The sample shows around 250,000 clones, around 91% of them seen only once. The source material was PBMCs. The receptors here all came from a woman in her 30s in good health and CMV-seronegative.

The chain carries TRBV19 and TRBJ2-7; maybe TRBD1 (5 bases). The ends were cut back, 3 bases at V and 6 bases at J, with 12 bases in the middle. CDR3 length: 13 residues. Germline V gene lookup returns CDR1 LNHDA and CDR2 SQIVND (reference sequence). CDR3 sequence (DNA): TGTGCCAGTAGTATTTTATTGCAGGGCGAGCAGTACTTC. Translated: CASSILLQGEQYF.

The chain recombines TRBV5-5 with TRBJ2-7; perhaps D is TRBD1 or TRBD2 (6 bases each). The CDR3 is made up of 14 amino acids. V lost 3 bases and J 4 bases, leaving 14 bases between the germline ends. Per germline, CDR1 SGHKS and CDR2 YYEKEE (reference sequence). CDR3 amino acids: CASSSPGAGYEQYF. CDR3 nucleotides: TGTGCCAGCAGCTCCCCGGGGGCGGGATACGAGCAGTACTTC. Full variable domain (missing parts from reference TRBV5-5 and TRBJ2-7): DAGVTQSPTHLIKTRGQQVTLRCSPISGHKSVSWYQQVLGQGPQFIFQYYEKEERGRGNFPDRFSARQFPNYSSELNVNALLLGDSALYLCASSSPGAGYEQYFGPGTRLTVT.

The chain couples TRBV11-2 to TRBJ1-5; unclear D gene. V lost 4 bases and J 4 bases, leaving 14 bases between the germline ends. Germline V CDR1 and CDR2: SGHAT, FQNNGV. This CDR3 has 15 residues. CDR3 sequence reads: CASSSDRHKNQPQHF. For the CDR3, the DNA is TGTGCCAGCAGCTCTGACCGGCACAAGAATCAGCCCCAGCATTTT.

The CDR3 region has the DNA TGTGCCAGCAGTTACGGACAGGCCACCGGGGAGCTGTTTTTT. Protein sequence: CASSYGQATGELFF. The chain joins TRBV6-5 to TRBJ2-2, with 7 bases lining up with TRBD1. V trimming: 2 bases; J trimming: 4 bases; junction bases outside the gene matches: 1. The CDR3 covers 14 residues. Germline loops: CDR1 MNHEY, CDR2 SVGAGI.

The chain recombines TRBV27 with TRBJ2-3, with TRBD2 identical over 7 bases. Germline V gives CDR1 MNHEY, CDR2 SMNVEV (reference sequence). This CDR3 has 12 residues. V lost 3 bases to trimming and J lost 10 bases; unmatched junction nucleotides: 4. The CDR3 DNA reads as TGTGCCAGCAGTTTCCCCCGGGGGGCGCAGTATTTT. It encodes CASSFPRGAQYF.

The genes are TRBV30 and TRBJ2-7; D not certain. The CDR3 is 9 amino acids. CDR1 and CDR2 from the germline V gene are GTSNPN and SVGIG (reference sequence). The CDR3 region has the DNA TGTCACTCCCCGAGACTGGGGTACTTC. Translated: CHSPRLGYF.

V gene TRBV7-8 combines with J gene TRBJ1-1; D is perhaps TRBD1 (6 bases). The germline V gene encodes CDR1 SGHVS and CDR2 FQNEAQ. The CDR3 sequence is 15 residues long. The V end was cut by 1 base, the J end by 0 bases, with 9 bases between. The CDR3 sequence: CASSLVQGMNTEAFF. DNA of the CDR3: TGTGCCAGCAGCTTAGTACAGGGCATGAACACTGAAGCTTTCTTT.

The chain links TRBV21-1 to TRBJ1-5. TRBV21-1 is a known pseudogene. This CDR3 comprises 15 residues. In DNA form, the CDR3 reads TGTGCCAGCAGCAAAGGTATGGGTAGCAATCAGCCCCAGCATTTT. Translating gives CASSKGMGSNQPQHF.

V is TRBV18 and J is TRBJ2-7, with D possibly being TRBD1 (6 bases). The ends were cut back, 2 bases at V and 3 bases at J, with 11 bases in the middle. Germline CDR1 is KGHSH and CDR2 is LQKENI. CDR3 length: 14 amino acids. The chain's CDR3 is CASSPTTGHYEQYF. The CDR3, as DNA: TGTGCCAGCTCACCAACGACAGGCCACTACGAGCAGTACTTC.

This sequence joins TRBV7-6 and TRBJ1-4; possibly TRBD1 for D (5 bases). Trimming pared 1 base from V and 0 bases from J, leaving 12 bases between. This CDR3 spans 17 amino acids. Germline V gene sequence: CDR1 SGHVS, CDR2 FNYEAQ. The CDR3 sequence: CASSLVSRGATNEKLFF. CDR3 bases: TGTGCCAGCAGCTTAGTCTCACGGGGCGCAACTAATGAAAAACTGTTTTTT. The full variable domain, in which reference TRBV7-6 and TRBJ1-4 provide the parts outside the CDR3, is GAGVSQSPRYKVTKRGQDVALRCDPISGHVSLYWYRQALGQGPEFLTYFNYEAQQDKSGLPNDRFSAERPEGSISTLTIQRTEQRDSAMYRCASSLVSRGATNEKLFFGSGTQLSVL.

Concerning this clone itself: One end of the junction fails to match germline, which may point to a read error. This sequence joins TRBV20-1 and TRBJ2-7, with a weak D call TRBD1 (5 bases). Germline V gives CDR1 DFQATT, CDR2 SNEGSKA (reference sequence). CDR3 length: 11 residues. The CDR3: CSAFKQGGSGF. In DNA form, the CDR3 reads TGCAGTGCTTTCAAGCAGGGCGGAAGTGGGTTC.

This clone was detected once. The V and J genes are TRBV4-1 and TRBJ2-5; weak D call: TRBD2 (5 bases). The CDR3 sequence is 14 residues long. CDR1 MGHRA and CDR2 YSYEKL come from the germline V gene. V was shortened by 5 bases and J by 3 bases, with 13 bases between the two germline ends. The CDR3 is CASSVLAEKETQYF. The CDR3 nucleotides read TGCGCCAGCAGCGTCCTAGCAGAGAAAGAGACCCAGTACTTC.

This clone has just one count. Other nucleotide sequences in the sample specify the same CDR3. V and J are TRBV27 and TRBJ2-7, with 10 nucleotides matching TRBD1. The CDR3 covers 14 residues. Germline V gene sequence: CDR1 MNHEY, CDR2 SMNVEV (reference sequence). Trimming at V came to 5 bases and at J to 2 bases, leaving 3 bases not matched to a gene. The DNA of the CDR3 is TGTGCCAGCAGTCTGGGACAGGGGACCTACGAGCAGTACTTC. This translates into CASSLGQGTYEQYF.

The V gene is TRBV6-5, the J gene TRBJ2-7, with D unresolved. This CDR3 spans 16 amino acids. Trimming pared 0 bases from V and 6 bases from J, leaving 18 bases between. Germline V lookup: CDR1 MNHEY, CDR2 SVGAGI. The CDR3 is CASSYSSGRTPGEQYF. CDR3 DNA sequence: TGTGCCAGCAGTTACTCTTCGGGCAGGACCCCCGGCGAGCAGTACTTC.

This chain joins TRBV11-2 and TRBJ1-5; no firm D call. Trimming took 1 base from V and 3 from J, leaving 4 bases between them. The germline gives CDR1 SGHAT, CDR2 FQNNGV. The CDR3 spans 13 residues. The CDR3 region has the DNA TGTGCCAGCAGCTTAGCCCCCAATCAGCCCCAGCATTTT. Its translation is CASSLAPNQPQHF.

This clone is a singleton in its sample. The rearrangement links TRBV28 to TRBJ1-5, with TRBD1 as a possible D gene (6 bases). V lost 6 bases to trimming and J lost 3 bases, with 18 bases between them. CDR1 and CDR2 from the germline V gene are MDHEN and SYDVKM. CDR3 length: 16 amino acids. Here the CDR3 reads CASRARGPGANQPQHF. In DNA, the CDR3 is TGTGCCAGCAGAGCCCGCGGCCCGGGGGCCAATCAGCCCCAGCATTTT.

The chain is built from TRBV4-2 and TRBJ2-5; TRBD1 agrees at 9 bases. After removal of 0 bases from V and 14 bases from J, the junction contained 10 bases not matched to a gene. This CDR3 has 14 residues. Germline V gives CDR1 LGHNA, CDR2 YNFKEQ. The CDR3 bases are TGTGCCAGCAGCCAAGATACGGGACAGGGTGCCCCCTACTTC. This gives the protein CASSQDTGQGAPYF.

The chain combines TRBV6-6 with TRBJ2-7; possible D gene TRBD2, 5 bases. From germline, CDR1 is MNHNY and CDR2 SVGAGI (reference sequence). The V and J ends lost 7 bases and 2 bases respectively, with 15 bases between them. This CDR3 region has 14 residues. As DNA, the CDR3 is TGTGCCAGCATGTCCCCCTACGGGACCTACGAGCAGTACTTC. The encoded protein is CASMSPYGTYEQYF.

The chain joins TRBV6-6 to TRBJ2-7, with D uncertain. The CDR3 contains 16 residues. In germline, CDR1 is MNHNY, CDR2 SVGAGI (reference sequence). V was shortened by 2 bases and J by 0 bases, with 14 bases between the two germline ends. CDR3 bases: TGTGCCAGCAGTTACGTTTTAGAACAGATCTCCTACGAGCAGTACTTC. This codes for CASSYVLEQISYEQYF.